This T cell receptor (beta chain) came from a study of blood T cells in healthy people across ages. For the second PCR, which ran for roughly 7 to 11 cycles, a sample-barcoded 5' primer and a J-beta primer mix were used. TCRdb reprocessed the 5' RACE reads with MiXCR, giving one entry per CDR3 protein. This sample has about 680,000 distinct CDR3 sequences, with over 45% found just once. This clonotype has a handful of counts. The CDR3 has 14 amino acids. The germline CDR1 and CDR2 sequences are MNHEY and SMNVEV (reference sequence). Unmatched junction bases numbered 8, after V lost 8 bases and J lost 3 bases.

The clonotype comes from a woman in her fifties or sixties in good health. Specimen: blood. The chain joins TRBV27 to TRBJ1-2; 8 bases match TRBD1. The CDR3 sequence: CASGTTGADYGYTF. The CDR3 nucleotides are TGTGCCAGCGGAACGACAGGGGCGGACTATGGCTACACCTTC.